This T cell receptor (beta chain) was sequenced in a study of blood T cell repertoires in COVID-19. V lost 1 base, J lost 7 bases, and 11 bases lay in between. There are 13 residues in the CDR3. Germline lookup yields CDR1 SNHLY and CDR2 FYNNEI. Authors' analysis steps: Cell counts per sample came from amplifying reference gene primers. The repertoire was sequenced with immunoSEQ multiplex PCR; TCRdb's copy has only in-frame clones and lacks some. V and J calls plus clone size are reproduced from that table; the DNA served to infer D and trimming. The table includes more than 250,000 clones, approximately 85% detected once. Recruitment covered about 26 US areas and drew participants whose ages spanned roughly 18 to 89 years.

What was sequenced was PBMCs or T cells enriched from blood (not recorded which). The chain uses TRBV2 and TRBJ2-7, with D unclear. The sequence was obtained from a man aged 30-40 years who had recovered from COVID-19. The CDR3 region has the DNA TGTGCCAGCAGTGAAGGCGGTTCTGGGGAGCAGTACTTC. Its translation is CASSEGGSGEQYF.